Shown below are 18 T cell receptor beta chains from a single sample sequenced in a study of Ad26.COV2.S vaccination and SARS-CoV-2 variants. Treatment denoted: over 15 received Ad26.COV2.S at low or high dose, single or two shots; five or six received placebo; per-sample allocation not given. Specimen acquisition occurred on day 63 following the initial vaccine or placebo injection. The protocol was immunoSEQ multiplex PCR, while the TCRdb copy is restricted to in-frame clones and leaves out a portion. The sample has 300,000 to 400,000 clones; around 89% are singletons. The source material was peripheral blood, sampled in a trial of Ad26.COV2.S vaccine versus placebo. These receptors were collected from a person aged 18-65 years who received the Ad26.COV2.S COVID-19 vaccine or a placebo.

This rearrangement joins TRBV14 to TRBJ1-2; D is undetermined. The V and J ends lost 6 bases and 5 bases respectively, with 13 bases between them. CDR1 and CDR2 (germline): SGHDN, FVKESK. This CDR3 is 13 amino acids long. The CDR3 DNA sequence: TGTGCCAGCAGTAATACGGGGAGTTATGGCTACACCTTC. It is translated as CASSNTGSYGYTF.

This rearrangement joins TRBV30 to TRBJ1-2, with D possibly TRBD1 on 5 matching bases. V gave up 7 bases and J gave up 1 base, with 7 bases separating them. Looked up from germline, CDR1 is GTSNPN and CDR2 is SVGIG (reference sequence). The CDR3 sequence is 11 residues long. CDR3 coding DNA: TGTGCCTCCGACAGTAACTATGGCTACACCTTC. Amino acid sequence: CASDSNYGYTF.

This chain links TRBV5-1 with TRBJ2-3; 7 nucleotides agree with TRBD1. Germline V CDR1 and CDR2: SGHRS, YFSETQ. The CDR3 runs to 15 residues. V was clipped by 4 bases and J by 3 bases; unmatched bases: 8. CDR3 in DNA: TGCGCCAGCAGCCCGAACGACAGGGCAACAGATACGCAGTATTTT. Residues: CASSPNDRATDTQYF. The full variable domain, rest sourced from reference TRBV5-1 and TRBJ2-3, is KAGVTQTPRYLIKTRGQQVTLSCSPISGHRSVSWYQQTPGQGLQFLFEYFSETQRNKGNFPGRFSGRQFSNSRSEMNVSTLELGDSALYLCASSPNDRATDTQYFGPGTRLTVL.

This chain joins TRBV14 and TRBJ2-1, with D possibly TRBD1 on 5 matching bases. Germline CDR1 reads SGHDN; CDR2 reads FVKESK. Trimming took 0 bases from V and 4 from J, leaving 13 bases between them. CDR3 length equals 16 residues. CDR3 nucleotide sequence: TGTGCCAGCAGCCAAGATCTGGTTAGGGGATACAATGAGCAGTTCTTC. Protein: CASSQDLVRGYNEQFF. Based on the CDR3 plus reference TRBV14 and TRBJ2-1, the full variable domain is EAGVTQFPSHSVIEKGQTVTLRCDPISGHDNLYWYRRVMGKEIKFLLHFVKESKQDESGMPNNRFLAERTGGTYSTLKVQPAELEDSGVYFCASSQDLVRGYNEQFFGPGTRLTVL.

The chain uses TRBV6-6 and TRBJ1-2; D unresolved. The germline V and J ends were trimmed by 6 bases and 1 base, with 12 bases remaining between them. CDR3 length: 14 amino acids. CDR1 and CDR2 from the germline V gene are MNHNY and SVGAGI (reference sequence). CDR3 nucleotides: TGTGCCAGCAGGCCTACGGGCGGTAACTATGGCTACACCTTC. This encodes CASRPTGGNYGYTF.

The chain uses TRBV3-1 (or the pseudogene TRBV3-2) and TRBJ2-7, with TRBD1 identical over 7 bases. In germline, CDR1 is LGHDT, CDR2 YNNKEL (reference sequence). CDR3 length: 18 residues. With 0 bases clipped from V and 0 bases from J, the junction kept 11 bases outside the gene matches. The CDR3 bases are TGTGCCAGCAGCCAAGATAGGGCCGTGACAGGGAGCTCCTACGAGCAGTACTTC. It encodes CASSQDRAVTGSSYEQYF.

The CDR3 region is CASRVQGGTEAFF. The DNA for the CDR3 is TGTGCCAGCAGGGTACAGGGAGGAACTGAAGCTTTCTTT. The chain couples TRBV12-3 or TRBV12-4 to TRBJ1-1; tentative D call: TRBD1 (6 bases). Trimming pared 6 bases from V and 5 bases from J, leaving 13 bases between. This CDR3 region has 13 residues.

V gene TRBV29-1 combines with J gene TRBJ2-6, with no clear D. The CDR3 is made up of 13 amino acids. Germline CDR1 and CDR2: SQVTM and ANQGSEA. The germline V and J ends were trimmed by 4 bases and 4 bases, with 8 bases remaining between them. The CDR3 reads CSVVVAGANVLTF. Written as DNA, the CDR3 is TGCAGCGTTGTCGTCGCCGGGGCCAACGTCCTGACTTTC.

The CDR3 loop reads CSVRQGAVGETQYF. CDR3 DNA: TGCAGCGTTCGACAGGGGGCAGTAGGGGAGACCCAGTACTTC. The J gene is TRBJ2-5, the V gene TRBV29-1; 10 positions agree with TRBD1. The CDR3 has 14 residues. Germline V lookup: CDR1 SQVTM, CDR2 ANQGSEA. V trimming: 5 bases; J trimming: 5 bases; junction bases outside the gene matches: 8.

This CDR3 is CASSRGTSGYNEQFF. For the CDR3, the DNA is TGTGCCAGCAGCCGCGGGACTAGCGGCTACAATGAGCAGTTCTTC. The chain joins TRBV28 to TRBJ2-1; 11 bases map to TRBD2. This CDR3 is 15 amino acids long. Germline V lookup: CDR1 MDHEN, CDR2 SYDVKM. V was pared by 6 bases and J by 3 bases, with 4 bases of the junction left unmatched.

This chain joins TRBV18 and TRBJ1-2; D unclear. V was trimmed by 3 bases and J by 3 bases, leaving 2 bases between them. Germline-derived CDR1 and CDR2 are KGHSH and LQKENI. The CDR3 contains 11 residues. CDR3 residues: CASSPDYGYTF. The DNA of the CDR3 is TGTGCCAGCTCACCCGACTATGGCTACACCTTC. The variable domain in full, with the rest retrieved from reference TRBV18 and TRBJ1-2, is NAGVMQNPRHLVRRRGQEARLRCSPMKGHSHVYWYRQLPEEGLKFMVYLQKENIIDESGMPKERFSAEFPKEGPSILRIQQVVRGDSAAYFCASSPDYGYTFGSGTRLTVV.

The rearrangement joins TRBV3-1 (or the pseudogene TRBV3-2) to TRBJ2-5; TRBD1 might be the D (5 bases). Trimming stripped 2 bases from V and 7 bases from J, with 17 bases between. The CDR3 consists of 15 residues. Germline V gene data show CDR1 as LGHDT and CDR2 as YNNKEL (reference sequence). Here the CDR3 reads CASSQFPRVPWTQYF. CDR3 nucleotides: TGTGCCAGCAGCCAATTCCCCAGGGTTCCTTGGACCCAGTACTTC.

This chain connects TRBV15 to TRBJ2-7; tentative D call: TRBD2 (6 bases). Trimming took off 0 bases at V and 3 bases at J, with 9 bases between the two ends. The CDR3 has 14 residues. Germline V lookup: CDR1 LNHNV, CDR2 YYDKDF (reference sequence). The CDR3 region is CATSRELGGYEQYF. Written as DNA, the CDR3 is TGTGCCACCAGCAGAGAGTTGGGGGGCTACGAGCAGTACTTC.

The genes are TRBV6-1 and TRBJ2-3; possibly TRBD2 for D (6 bases). Trimming left V 2 bases short and J 0 bases short, with 6 bases between. The CDR3 extends over 14 amino acids. Germline CDR1 reads MNHNS; CDR2 reads SASEGT. CDR3 region: CASSERGSTDTQYF. CDR3 nucleotide sequence: TGTGCCAGCAGTGAACGGGGGAGCACAGATACGCAGTATTTT.

The chain has TRBV25-1 and TRBJ1-2, with D possibly TRBD1 on 5 matching bases. This CDR3 contains 13 residues. V was trimmed by 4 bases and J by 4 bases, leaving 10 bases between them. In germline, CDR1 is MGHDK, CDR2 SYGVNS. The CDR3 nucleotides read TGTGCCAGCAGTGGGAGACAGCTCTATGGCTACACCTTC. This encodes CASSGRQLYGYTF.

J is TRBJ2-7 and V is TRBV4-3; the match to TRBD1 covers 8 bases. The CDR3 runs to 15 residues. Germline CDR1 and CDR2: LGHNA and YSLEER. Losses at the gene ends were 6 bases for V and 3 bases for J; bases not matched to a gene: 10. The CDR3, as DNA: TGCGCCAGCAGTCTTGACAGGGGTTCCCGCTACGAGCAGTACTTC. Translating gives CASSLDRGSRYEQYF.

V is TRBV12-3 or TRBV12-4 and J is TRBJ2-7; D gene unclear. V lost 3 bases and J 2 bases, leaving 8 bases between the germline ends. This CDR3 has 13 residues. The CDR3 loop reads CASSLGRTYEQYF. The CDR3 nucleotides read TGTGCCAGCAGTTTGGGCAGAACCTACGAGCAGTACTTC.

J is TRBJ2-1 and V is TRBV7-3; D is unclear. CDR1 is SGHTA, CDR2 FQGTGA, per germline. CDR3 size: 13 residues. Trimming removed 0 bases from V and 5 bases from J, with 5 bases in between. The CDR3 nucleotides read TGTGCCAGCAGCTTAACCGTGGACAATGAGCAGTTCTTC. As protein: CASSLTVDNEQFF.